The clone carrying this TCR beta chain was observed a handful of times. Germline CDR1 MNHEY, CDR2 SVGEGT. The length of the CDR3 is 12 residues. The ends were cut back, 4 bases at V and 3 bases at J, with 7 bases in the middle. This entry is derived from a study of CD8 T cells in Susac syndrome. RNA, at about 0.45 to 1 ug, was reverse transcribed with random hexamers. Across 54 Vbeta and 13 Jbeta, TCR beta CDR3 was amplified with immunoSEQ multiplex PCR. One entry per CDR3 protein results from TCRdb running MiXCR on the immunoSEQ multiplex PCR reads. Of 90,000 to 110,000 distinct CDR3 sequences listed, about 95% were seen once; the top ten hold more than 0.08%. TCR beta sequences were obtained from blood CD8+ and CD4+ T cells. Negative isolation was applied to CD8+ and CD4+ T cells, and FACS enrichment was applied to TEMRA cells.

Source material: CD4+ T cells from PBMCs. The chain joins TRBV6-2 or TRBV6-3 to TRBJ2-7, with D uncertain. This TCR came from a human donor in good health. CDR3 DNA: TGTGCCAGCAGTTTCTCGGGCTACGAGCAGTACTTC. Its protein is CASSFSGYEQYF.